This TCR beta chain was identified in a study of cytomegalovirus exposure and HLA in healthy donors. Between the trimmed V and J ends, which lost 3 bases and 8 bases, there was a span of 13 bases. This CDR3 spans 14 amino acids. CDR1 is MDHEN and CDR2 is SYDVKM in the germline V gene. This PCR relied on a set of 60 Vbeta primers and 13 Jbeta primers. Some clones are missing from TCRdb's copy, which holds only in-frame ones; the method was immunoSEQ multiplex PCR. The table has approximately 300,000 clones, over 70% seen once. The sequenced material came from PBMCs. The rearrangement joins TRBV28 to TRBJ1-4, with D perhaps TRBD1 (5 bases). This clonotype was obtained from a girl aged 2 to 9 in good health and CMV-seronegative. In nucleotides, the CDR3 is TGTGCCAGCAGTTTGGCGCAGGGTGGCGAAAAACTGTTTTTT. Translated, it gives CASSLAQGGEKLFF. The full variable domain, in which reference TRBV28 and TRBJ1-4 provide the parts outside the CDR3, is DVKVTQSSRYLVKRTGEKVFLECVQDMDHENMFWYRQDPGLGLRLIYFSYDVKMKEKGDIPEGYSVSREKKERFSLILESASTNQTSMYLCASSLAQGGEKLFFGSGTQLSVL.